One sample yielded the 9 T cell receptor beta chains listed below, sequenced in a study of blood T cell repertoires in COVID-19. Assay: immunoSEQ multiplex PCR; the TCRdb copy retains only in-frame clones and omits some. The data show about 120,000 clones, with roughly 80% seen just once and about 12% held by the top ten. Sequenced sample: peripheral blood. The receptors come from a human donor in a cohort sampled during active COVID-19.

Only one count was recorded for this clone. The chain joins TRBV6-5 to TRBJ2-3; 9 bases line up with TRBD2. The V gene end was trimmed by 5 bases and the J gene end by 0 bases; junction bases not matched to a gene: 3. CDR1 is MNHEY, CDR2 SVGAGI, per germline. The CDR3 is 15 amino acids. CDR3 nucleotides: TGTGCCAGCAGTATGAGCGGGGGGAGCACAGATACGCAGTATTTT. As protein: CASSMSGGSTDTQYF.

This chain uses TRBV7-2 with TRBJ1-5; the match to TRBD1 covers 7 bases. The CDR3 length is 16 residues. The V and J ends lost 3 bases and 3 bases, in that order; junction bases with no gene match: 8. CDR1 and CDR2 from the germline V gene are SGHTA and FQGNSA. CDR3 bases: TGTGCCAGCAGCTTGGCGACCGGGACAGCCAATCAGCCCCAGCATTTT. Its translation: CASSLATGTANQPQHF.

The rearrangement links TRBV7-2 to TRBJ2-7, with D maybe TRBD1 (6 bases). Germline values: CDR1 SGHTA, CDR2 FQGNSA. This CDR3 comprises 16 residues. V was clipped by 5 bases and J by 4 bases, with 21 bases between them. In nucleotides, the CDR3 is TGTGCCAGCAGCATCTCCGGCAGGGAAGGGGGTTACGAGCAGTACTTC. Translated, it gives CASSISGREGGYEQYF.

The rearrangement joins TRBV11-2 to TRBJ2-2, with 10 bases lining up with TRBD2. The CDR3 sequence is 17 residues long. CDR1 is SGHAT, CDR2 FQNNGV, per germline. Losses at the gene ends were 4 bases for V and 0 bases for J; bases not matched to a gene: 5. CDR3 sequence reads: CASSSSSGGANTGELFF. The CDR3 coding sequence is TGTGCCAGCAGCTCCTCTAGCGGGGGAGCGAACACCGGGGAGCTGTTTTTT.

This chain links TRBV5-1 with TRBJ2-7; maybe TRBD1 (5 bases). This CDR3 spans 13 amino acids. Germline-derived CDR1 and CDR2 are SGHRS and YFSETQ. With 4 bases removed from V and 2 bases from J, the gap between germline ends came to 10 bases. The CDR3 bases are TGCGCCAGCAGCGTGCAGGGAACCTACGAGCAGTACTTC. It codes for CASSVQGTYEQYF. Complete variable domain (other parts from reference TRBV5-1 and TRBJ2-7): KAGVTQTPRYLIKTRGQQVTLSCSPISGHRSVSWYQQTPGQGLQFLFEYFSETQRNKGNFPGRFSGRQFSNSRSEMNVSTLELGDSALYLCASSVQGTYEQYFGPGTRLTVT.

The gene calls are TRBV3-1 (or the pseudogene TRBV3-2) and TRBJ2-2, with D possibly matching TRBD2 (7 bases). Germline CDR1 LGHDT, CDR2 YNNKEL (reference sequence). This CDR3 spans 15 amino acids. Trimming took 2 bases from V and 4 from J, leaving 11 bases between them. CDR3 in DNA: TGTGCCAGCAGCCAAATGGGGGGGGCCACCGGGGAGCTGTTTTTT. Amino acid sequence: CASSQMGGATGELFF.

The chain joins TRBV9 to TRBJ2-3; 7 positions match TRBD1. CDR3 size: 15 residues. CDR1 is SGDLS, CDR2 YYNGEE, per germline. The V and J ends lost 2 bases and 0 bases, in that order; junction bases with no gene match: 3. In nucleotides, the CDR3 is TGTGCCAGCAGCGTCACGGGACAGAGCACAGATACGCAGTATTTT. It yields the protein CASSVTGQSTDTQYF.

The chain uses TRBV10-3 and TRBJ1-2; D is perhaps TRBD1 (6 bases). This CDR3 contains 11 residues. Deletions cut 0 bases from V and 13 bases from J, with 9 bases between. Germline V gene sequence: CDR1 ENHRY, CDR2 SYGVKD. CDR3 bases: TGTGCCATCAGTGAGTCGGGGGCGAGCACCTTC. Amino acid sequence: CAISESGASTF.

J is TRBJ2-1 and V is TRBV5-6; no definite D call. Trimming removed 4 bases at V and 6 bases at J, with 11 bases between. The CDR3 sequence is 13 residues long. Germline CDR1 SGHDT, CDR2 YYEEEE. The CDR3 DNA follows: TGTGCCAGCAGCAGCGATATGACCAATGAGCAGTTCTTC. This gives the protein CASSSDMTNEQFF.